A selection of T cell receptor beta chains follows, all from one sample in a study of cytomegalovirus exposure and HLA in healthy donors. The table came from immunoSEQ multiplex PCR; TCRdb's copy has only in-frame clones and leaves some out. The sample has some 150,000 clones, about a tenth seen once; the top ten hold around 1.9%. The sample was PBMCs. Every receptor here comes from a male donor in good health and CMV-seronegative. Both conserved end residues are part of each CDR3. The D gene is left open where the match is weak. Size values are once, few and many counts, or a class for expanded clones, and some rows have none.

V gene	CDR3 length	clone size	J gene	D gene	CDR3 protein	CDR3 DNA
TRBV10-3	18	.	TRBJ1-2	TRBD1	CAISESGPRTGNNYGYTF	TGTGCCATCAGTGAGTCGGGCCCGCGGACAGGGAATAACTATGGCTACACCTTC
TRBV4-1	18	few	TRBJ1-2	TRBD1	CASSQDLAGQGSGGGYTF	TGCGCCAGCAGCCAAGACTTGGCGGGACAGGGGAGTGGGGGCGGCTACACCTTC
TRBV19	16	.	TRBJ1-5	.	CASSTLQGLGNQPQHF	TGTGCCAGTAGTACCCTCCAGGGTTTGGGCAATCAGCCCCAGCATTTT
TRBV18	17	once	TRBJ1-6	.	CASSRDLTQGHNSPLHF	TGTGCCAGCTCACGTGACTTGACGCAGGGTCATAATTCACCCCTCCACTTT
TRBV6-5	14	.	TRBJ1-4	TRBD1	CASSYSGTEEKLFF	TGTGCCAGCAGTTACTCCGGGACAGAGGAAAAACTGTTTTTT
TRBV4-1	14	.	TRBJ1-5	TRBD1	CASSRTGTGQPQHF	TGCGCCAGCAGTCGGACAGGGACTGGGCAGCCCCAGCATTTT
TRBV4-3	15	few	TRBJ2-7	.	CASSQDRGGSYEQYF	TGCGCCAGCAGCCAAGATCGAGGGGGCTCCTACGAGCAGTACTTC
TRBV30	20	few	TRBJ1-3	.	CAWSVPDPKRVGEGGNTIYF	TGTGCCTGGAGTGTTCCGGACCCTAAGAGGGTGGGAGAGGGTGGAAACACCATATATTTT
TRBV5-6	15	few	TRBJ2-2	.	CASSLGAYDTGELFF	TGTGCCAGCAGCTTGGGGGCTTATGACACCGGGGAGCTGTTTTTT
TRBV28	13	.	TRBJ2-2	.	CASSRTETGELFF	TGTGCCAGCAGTCGGACAGAGACCGGGGAGCTGTTTTTT
TRBV7-3	13	.	TRBJ2-7	TRBD1	CASSFGTGGEQYF	TGTGCCAGCAGCTTCGGGACAGGGGGTGAGCAGTACTTC
TRBV11-1	18	few	TRBJ2-5	TRBD2	CASSTRTSGRSFQETQYF	TGTGCCAGCAGCACTAGGACTAGCGGGAGATCCTTCCAAGAGACCCAGTACTTC
TRBV19	15	few	TRBJ1-1	.	CASSMTAILNTEAFF	TGTGCCAGTAGTATGACAGCTATTCTGAACACTGAAGCTTTCTTT
TRBV5-4	14	few	TRBJ1-2	.	CASSIRDGGYGYTF	TGTGCCAGCAGCATCCGGGACGGGGGCTATGGCTACACCTTC
TRBV6-5	12	.	TRBJ1-4	TRBD1	CASRQGNEKLFF	TGTGCCAGCAGACAGGGGAATGAAAAACTGTTTTTT
TRBV5-1	12	few	TRBJ2-7	.	CASSLTTYEQYF	TGCGCCAGCAGCTTGACTACCTACGAGCAGTACTTC
TRBV6-6	15	.	TRBJ2-7	TRBD1	CASSYSDRVLDEQYF	TGTGCCAGCAGTTACTCCGACAGGGTCCTCGACGAGCAGTACTTC
TRBV7-8	15	.	TRBJ2-2	.	CASSSMGGGTGELFF	TGTGCCAGCAGCTCTATGGGGGGAGGCACCGGGGAGCTGTTTTTT
TRBV6-6	16	.	TRBJ1-5	TRBD1	CASSYQTGKGNQPQHF	TGTGCCAGCAGTTATCAGACAGGGAAGGGCAATCAGCCCCAGCATTTT
TRBV19	15	few	TRBJ1-2	.	CASWGERKSNYGYTF	TGTGCCAGTTGGGGGGAAAGAAAATCGAACTATGGCTACACCTTC
TRBV6-5	15	few	TRBJ2-7	TRBD2	CASSISGRRPKEQYF	TGTGCCAGCAGTATCAGCGGGAGGCGCCCTAAGGAGCAGTACTTC
TRBV5-6	16	few	TRBJ1-6	.	CASSFGGVGPNSPLHF	TGTGCCAGCAGCTTCGGGGGAGTGGGGCCAAATTCACCCCTCCACTTT
TRBV4-3	15	.	TRBJ1-3	TRBD1	CASSLGTGTGNTIYF	TGCGCCAGCAGCCTCGGGACAGGGACTGGAAACACCATATATTTT
TRBV5-1	15	few	TRBJ1-3	.	CASSSTGNSGNTIYF	TGCGCCAGCAGCTCTACAGGGAACTCTGGAAACACCATATATTTT
TRBV28	15	few	TRBJ1-3	TRBD1	CASSLDRGAGNTIYF	TGTGCCAGCAGTTTGGACAGGGGGGCTGGAAACACCATATATTTT
TRBV2	15	few	TRBJ1-4	.	CASRAWTGPGEKLFF	TGTGCCAGCAGGGCCTGGACTGGGCCGGGTGAAAAACTGTTTTTT
TRBV7-9	12	few	TRBJ1-1	.	CASSLSRAEAFF	TGTGCCAGCAGTCTGAGCAGGGCTGAAGCTTTCTTT
TRBV6-5	15	.	TRBJ2-3	TRBD2	CASSISGSSADTQYF	TGTGCCAGCAGTATTAGCGGGAGTAGCGCAGATACGCAGTATTTT
TRBV18	14	few	TRBJ2-7	.	CASSPPNFPDEQYF	TGTGCCAGCTCACCACCGAACTTCCCTGACGAGCAGTACTTC
TRBV18	13	.	TRBJ2-1	TRBD2	CASSGGRGNEQFF	TGTGCCAGCTCTGGCGGGAGGGGAAATGAGCAGTTCTTC
TRBV4-3	17	.	TRBJ2-1	TRBD2	CASSQEVAGASYNEQFF	TGCGCCAGCAGCCAAGAAGTAGCGGGAGCATCCTACAATGAGCAGTTCTTC
TRBV27	15	.	TRBJ2-7	TRBD1	CASSLSRDRGHEQYF	TGTGCCAGCAGTTTAAGTCGGGACAGGGGCCACGAGCAGTACTTC
TRBV10-2	15	.	TRBJ2-1	TRBD1	CASSEVGQWENEQFF	TGCGCCAGCAGTGAGGTGGGACAGTGGGAGAATGAGCAGTTCTTC
TRBV4-2	16	.	TRBJ1-5	TRBD1	CASSPFVDRKVQPQHF	TGTGCCAGCAGCCCCTTTGTGGACAGGAAAGTTCAGCCCCAGCATTTT
TRBV6-5	15	few	TRBJ1-4	TRBD1	CASSHRGRTNEKLFF	TGTGCCAGCAGTCACAGGGGGCGGACTAATGAAAAACTGTTTTTT
TRBV18	13	few	TRBJ2-3	.	CASSPRPGDTQYF	TGTGCCAGCTCCCCCAGACCGGGAGATACGCAGTATTTT